This T cell receptor beta chain was sequenced in a study of immune evolution from preneoplasia to lung adenocarcinoma. Two lung cancer pathologists independently confirmed each histologic diagnosis. This clone was counted a single time. Sequencing was performed with immunoSEQ multiplex PCR; in TCRdb, only in-frame clones are kept and a portion is missing. The sample lists about 26,000 clones, around 74% occurring once. V shed 6 bases and J shed 4 bases, with 9 bases lying between them. The CDR3 contains 12 residues. Germline V CDR1 and CDR2: MNHNS, SASEGT. This clonotype was obtained from a person in their 60s with invasive lung adenocarcinoma. Some clones in this sample may be carry-over from other donors' samples. The chain carries TRBV6-1 and TRBJ2-5; D unresolved. Input material: FFPE invasive lung adenocarcinoma tissue. CDR3 residues: CASSRRLETQYF. In nucleotides, the CDR3 is TGTGCCAGCAGCAGGCGGTTAGAGACCCAGTACTTC.